These 21 T cell receptor beta chains were all obtained from the same sample, sequenced in a study of cytomegalovirus exposure and HLA in healthy donors. PCR primers comprised 60 Vbeta and 13 Jbeta primers. Sequencing used immunoSEQ multiplex PCR; TCRdb keeps in-frame clones, though not all of them. This sample's table reports about 200,000 clones. The sample comprised PBMCs. These receptor sequences come from a girl aged 2 to 9 in good health and CMV-seropositive.

The chain joins TRBV25-1 to TRBJ2-7; no definite D call. Germline V gene lookup returns CDR1 MGHDK and CDR2 SYGVNS. Trimming took 5 bases from V and 3 from J, leaving 5 bases between them. CDR3 length: 11 amino acids. The CDR3 coding sequence is TGTGCCAGCAGTTTCGGCTACGAGCAGTACTTC. It is translated as CASSFGYEQYF.

This chain's CDR3 is CASSNETSGPYSYEQYF. DNA of the CDR3: TGTGCCAGCAGTAACGAGACTAGCGGACCTTACTCCTACGAGCAGTACTTC. The V call is TRBV28, the J call TRBJ2-5; 9 bases agree with TRBD2. The J call may be incorrect, as the DNA end agrees better with TRBJ2-7. This CDR3 spans 17 amino acids. Germline V gene sequence: CDR1 MDHEN, CDR2 SYDVKM.

V usage is TRBV28 and J usage is TRBJ2-1; D ambiguous. Looked up from germline, CDR1 is MDHEN and CDR2 is SYDVKM. Trimming left V 3 bases short and J 4 bases short, with 7 bases between. The CDR3 length is 13 residues. The CDR3 loop is CASSFPPYNEQFF. CDR3 DNA: TGTGCCAGCAGTTTTCCCCCGTACAATGAGCAGTTCTTC. Using reference TRBV28 and TRBJ2-1 for the parts outside the CDR3, the full variable domain is DVKVTQSSRYLVKRTGEKVFLECVQDMDHENMFWYRQDPGLGLRLIYFSYDVKMKEKGDIPEGYSVSREKKERFSLILESASTNQTSMYLCASSFPPYNEQFFGPGTRLTVL.

The rearrangement uses TRBV5-1 and TRBJ2-3; 7 positions match TRBD2. Germline V gives CDR1 SGHRS, CDR2 YFSETQ. Losses at the gene ends were 3 bases for V and 3 bases for J; bases not matched to a gene: 10. The CDR3 is 16 residues long. The CDR3 DNA reads as TGCGCCAGCAGCTCGACAAGCGGGGCTGAAACAGATACGCAGTATTTT. This gives the protein CASSSTSGAETDTQYF.

The V gene is TRBV5-4, the J gene TRBJ2-7; 12 nucleotides agree with TRBD2. The trim removed 0 bases at V and 2 bases at J, leaving 3 bases unmatched. Germline V gene data show CDR1 as SGHNT and CDR2 as YYREEE (reference sequence). This CDR3 has 16 residues. The CDR3 region has the DNA TGTGCCAGCAGCTTGGGGACTAGCGGGAATACCTACGAGCAGTACTTC. Translation gives CASSLGTSGNTYEQYF.

J is TRBJ2-6 and V is TRBV5-1; D unclear. The CDR3 has 16 residues. The ends were cut back, 4 bases at V and 7 bases at J, with 18 bases in the middle. In germline, CDR1 is SGHRS, CDR2 YFSETQ. CDR3 bases: TGCGCCAGCAGCCTCCAAGAACTCGGTCTAGCCAACGTCCTGACTTTC. Amino acid sequence: CASSLQELGLANVLTF. Full variable domain (rest looked up from reference TRBV5-1 and TRBJ2-6): KAGVTQTPRYLIKTRGQQVTLSCSPISGHRSVSWYQQTPGQGLQFLFEYFSETQRNKGNFPGRFSGRQFSNSRSEMNVSTLELGDSALYLCASSLQELGLANVLTFGAGSRLTVL.

V is TRBV19 and J is TRBJ2-3, with D perhaps matching TRBD2 (6 bases). V gave up 9 bases and J gave up 5 bases, with 18 bases separating them. Germline V lookup: CDR1 LNHDA, CDR2 SQIVND (reference sequence). There are 14 residues in the CDR3. CDR3 residues: CASRDSQFGDTQYF. The DNA of the CDR3 is TGTGCCAGCCGGGACTCTCAATTCGGAGATACGCAGTATTTT.

The chain couples TRBV5-1 to TRBJ2-7, with 8 positions matching TRBD1. Germline V gene data show CDR1 as SGHRS and CDR2 as YFSETQ. This CDR3 comprises 17 residues. The junction had 13 bases not matched to a gene; V was cut back by 3 bases and J by 2 bases. The CDR3 sequence: CASSSPDRGSGAYEQYF. In DNA, the CDR3 is TGCGCCAGCAGCTCCCCCGACAGGGGTAGTGGGGCCTACGAGCAGTACTTC.

The chain couples TRBV19 to TRBJ2-7; tentative D call: TRBD2 (5 bases). This CDR3 region has 14 residues. Looked up from germline, CDR1 is LNHDA and CDR2 is SQIVND (reference sequence). The V and J ends lost 3 bases and 3 bases respectively, with 12 bases between them. The CDR3 DNA reads TGTGCCAGTAGTATGGCCGTCGGGGACTACGAGCAGTACTTC. Amino acid sequence: CASSMAVGDYEQYF.

This rearrangement joins TRBV5-1 to TRBJ2-7; 8 bases match TRBD2. The V gene's germline CDR1 is SGHRS and CDR2 YFSETQ. V was clipped by 0 bases and J by 0 bases; unmatched bases: 8. The CDR3 extends over 17 amino acids. The CDR3 spells CASSLDKLAGLSYEQYF. In DNA, the CDR3 is TGCGCCAGCAGCTTGGACAAATTAGCGGGACTCTCCTACGAGCAGTACTTC. The variable domain in full, completed from reference TRBV5-1 and TRBJ2-7, reads KAGVTQTPRYLIKTRGQQVTLSCSPISGHRSVSWYQQTPGQGLQFLFEYFSETQRNKGNFPGRFSGRQFSNSRSEMNVSTLELGDSALYLCASSLDKLAGLSYEQYFGPGTRLTVT.

This chain joins TRBV19 and TRBJ2-6; D unresolved. Germline V gene data show CDR1 as LNHDA and CDR2 as SQIVND (reference sequence). The V and J ends lost 6 bases and 0 bases respectively, with 6 bases between them. The length of the CDR3 is 14 residues. In DNA form, the CDR3 reads TGTGCCAGTAGGCACACCTCTGGGGCCAACGTCCTGACTTTC. Its translation is CASRHTSGANVLTF. Filled out from reference TRBV19 and TRBJ2-6, the complete variable domain reads DGGITQSPKYLFRKEGQNVTLSCEQNLNHDAMYWYRQDPGQGLRLIYYSQIVNDFQKGDIAEGYSVSREKKESFPLTVTSAQKNPTAFYLCASRHTSGANVLTFGAGSRLTVL.

The chain combines TRBV7-3 with TRBJ2-1; 7 positions agree with TRBD2. Germline V gene lookup returns CDR1 SGHTA and CDR2 FQGTGA. CDR3 length: 16 amino acids. V shed 2 bases and J 4 bases; nucleotides not matched to a gene: 8. The CDR3 DNA follows: TGTGCCAGCAGCTTATCGGGCGGGAGTCCTTACAATGAGCAGTTCTTC. Its protein product is CASSLSGGSPYNEQFF. Using reference TRBV7-3 and TRBJ2-1 for the parts outside the CDR3, the full variable domain is GAGVSQTPSNKVTEKGKYVELRCDPISGHTALYWYRQSLGQGPEFLIYFQGTGAADDSGLPNDRFFAVRPEGSVSTLKIQRTERGDSAVYLCASSLSGGSPYNEQFFGPGTRLTVL.

The V and J genes are TRBV5-4 and TRBJ1-1; tentative D call: TRBD1 (6 bases). Per the germline V gene, CDR1 is SGHNT and CDR2 is YYREEE (reference sequence). V lost 2 bases and J lost 8, with 16 bases in between. This CDR3 comprises 14 residues. In DNA form, the CDR3 reads TGTGCCAGCAGCTTTGGGGGCCGGACATTAGAAGCTTTCTTT. This codes for CASSFGGRTLEAFF. The full variable domain, its missing parts supplied by reference TRBV5-4 and TRBJ1-1, is ETGVTQSPTHLIKTRGQQVTLRCSSQSGHNTVSWYQQALGQGPQFIFQYYREEENGRGNFPPRFSGLQFPNYSSELNVNALELDDSALYLCASSFGGRTLEAFFGQGTRLTVV.

The J gene is TRBJ1-1, the V gene TRBV27; D unresolved. Trimming cost V 5 bases and J 2 bases, with 9 bases left between them. This CDR3 spans 13 amino acids. Germline V gene lookup returns CDR1 MNHEY and CDR2 SMNVEV (reference sequence). CDR3 protein: CASSIQTNTEAFF. CDR3 in DNA: TGTGCCAGCAGTATCCAGACAAACACTGAAGCTTTCTTT.

The CDR3 nucleotides read TGTGCCTGGAGTACTAGCGGGGGGGGCTACGAGCAGTACTTC. This encodes CAWSTSGGGYEQYF. V gene TRBV30 combines with J gene TRBJ2-7; 13 nucleotides line up with TRBD2. Germline-derived CDR1 and CDR2 are GTSNPN and SVGIG (reference sequence). The CDR3 spans 14 residues. The junction had 1 base not matched to a gene; V was cut back by 2 bases and J by 3 bases.

The chain has TRBV28 and TRBJ1-5; 11 nucleotides align to TRBD1. This CDR3 is 13 amino acids long. Germline V gives CDR1 MDHEN, CDR2 SYDVKM. V dropped 7 bases and J dropped 5; count of bases not matched to a gene: 1. The chain's CDR3 is CASKDRGHQPQHF. Written as DNA, the CDR3 is TGTGCCAGCAAGGACAGGGGGCATCAGCCCCAGCATTTT.

The chain combines TRBV6-5 with TRBJ2-1; D unclear. Trimming pared 2 bases from V and 4 bases from J, leaving 15 bases between. The germline CDR1 and CDR2 sequences are MNHEY and SVGAGI. The CDR3 runs 16 residues. CDR3 DNA: TGTGCCAGCAGTTACGGGTCGAAGCGCTTATACAATGAGCAGTTCTTC. It yields the protein CASSYGSKRLYNEQFF.

This rearrangement joins TRBV4-2 to TRBJ2-7; D uncertain. Germline lookup yields CDR1 LGHNA and CDR2 YNFKEQ. V was shortened by 1 base and J by 2 bases, with 12 bases between the two germline ends. The CDR3 has 15 amino acids. Here the CDR3 DNA reads TGTGCCAGCAGCCAAGGAACCGGTACCACCTACGAGCAGTACTTC. Its protein is CASSQGTGTTYEQYF.

The V gene is TRBV6-5, the J gene TRBJ2-2, with D tentatively TRBD1 (6 bases). CDR1 and CDR2 (germline): MNHEY, SVGAGI. Trimming cost V 7 bases and J 0 bases, with 9 bases left between them. CDR3 length: 14 amino acids. This CDR3 is CASKTGPNTGELFF. The DNA for the CDR3 is TGTGCCAGCAAGACAGGTCCGAACACCGGGGAGCTGTTTTTT.

The rearrangement uses TRBV5-6 and TRBJ2-5; the match to TRBD2 covers 12 bases. The CDR3 sequence is 17 residues long. V lost 1 base, J lost 11 bases, and 15 bases stayed unmatched. Germline-derived CDR1 and CDR2 are SGHDT and YYEEEE. The CDR3 reads CASSLILAGGPQREQYF. The CDR3 DNA sequence: TGTGCCAGCAGCTTGATCCTAGCGGGAGGGCCACAGCGGGAGCAGTACTTC. Combining the CDR3 with reference TRBV5-6 and TRBJ2-5 gives the whole variable domain DAGVTQSPTHLIKTRGQQVTLRCSPKSGHDTVSWYQQALGQGPQFIFQYYEEEERQRGNFPDRFSGHQFPNYSSELNVNALLLGDSALYLCASSLILAGGPQREQYFGPGTRLLVL.

The chain uses TRBV5-1 and TRBJ2-3; 10 bases agree with TRBD2. The V gene's germline CDR1 is SGHRS and CDR2 YFSETQ. The CDR3 runs to 14 residues. The trim removed 1 base at V and 14 bases at J, leaving 10 bases unmatched. CDR3 sequence (DNA): TGCGCCAGCAGCTTGCGGTCTAGCGGGAGCAGTACGTATTTT. This translates into CASSLRSSGSSTYF.